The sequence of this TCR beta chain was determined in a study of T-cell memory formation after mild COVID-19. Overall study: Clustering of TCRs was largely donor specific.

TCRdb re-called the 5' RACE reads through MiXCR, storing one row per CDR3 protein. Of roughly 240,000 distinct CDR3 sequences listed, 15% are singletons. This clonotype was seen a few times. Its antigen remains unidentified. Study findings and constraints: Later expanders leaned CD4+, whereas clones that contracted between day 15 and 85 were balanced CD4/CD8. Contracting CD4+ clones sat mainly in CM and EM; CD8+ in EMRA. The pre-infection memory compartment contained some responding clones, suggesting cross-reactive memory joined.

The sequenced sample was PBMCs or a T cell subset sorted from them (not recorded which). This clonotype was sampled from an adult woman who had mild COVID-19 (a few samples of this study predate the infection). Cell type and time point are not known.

CDR3 coding DNA: TGTGCCAGCAGTTACGACCAGGGGTCGGGAAACACCATATATTTT. Its translation is CASSYDQGSGNTIYF. The chain carries TRBV6-5 and TRBJ1-3; a weak D match, TRBD1 (6 bases). The CDR3 has 15 amino acids. V was clipped by 2 bases and J by 4 bases, with 12 bases between them. Germline V gene lookup returns CDR1 MNHEY and CDR2 SVGAGI.